The rows below give T cell receptor beta chains drawn from one sample of a study of shared clonotypes between healthy human individuals. Assay used: immunoSEQ multiplex PCR; TCRdb lists only in-frame clones, some missing. The data contain roughly 1,500,000 clones, around 98% of them singletons. The specimen was naive CD4+ T cells sorted from blood. All receptors derive from a man aged 30 to 45 in good health. CDR3s include the opening cysteine and the closing phenylalanine or tryptophan. A D gene is named only where the DNA matches it firmly. Not all rows give a size; the values are once, few, many and, for expanded clones, a class.

j_gene,v_gene,abundance,d_gene,CDR3aa,CDR3nt
TRBJ1-4,TRBV5-1,once,NA,CASSLKETDEKLFF,TGCGCCAGCAGCCTAAAAGAGACAGATGAAAAACTGTTTTTT
TRBJ1-2,TRBV28,NA,NA,CASSPGEGGYTF,TGTGCCAGCAGTCCTGGGGAGGGCGGCTACACCTTC
TRBJ2-1,TRBV7-6,NA,TRBD2,CASRETSGISNEQFF,TGTGCCAGCAGAGAAACTAGCGGGATTAGCAATGAGCAGTTCTTC
TRBJ2-5,TRBV21-1,NA,NA,CASSKKVGAGGLAGGFEQETQYF,TGTGCCAGCAGCAAAAAAGTGGGAGCTGGGGGACTAGCGGGAGGCTTTGAGCAAGAGACCCAGTACTTC
TRBJ2-7,TRBV27,NA,NA,CASSLRQRGYEQYF,TGTGCCAGCAGTTTAAGGCAGAGGGGGTACGAGCAGTACTTC
TRBJ1-1,TRBV28,NA,NA,CASSLSPGGWQAFF,TGTGCCAGCAGTTTAAGCCCGGGCGGATGGCAAGCTTTCTTT
TRBJ2-1,TRBV7-2,NA,NA,CASSLSYATYNEQFF,TGTGCCAGCAGCCTTAGCTATGCCACCTACAATGAGCAGTTCTTC
TRBJ2-1,TRBV5-1,NA,NA,CASGPGAPNEQFF,TGCGCCAGCGGTCCCGGGGCGCCAAATGAGCAGTTCTTC
TRBJ1-2,TRBV27,NA,TRBD1,CASSRTGTVTNYGYTF,TGTGCCAGCAGCCGAACCGGGACAGTTACCAACTATGGCTACACCTTC
TRBJ1-1,TRBV5-1,NA,NA,CASSLEGILNTEAFF,TGCGCCAGCAGCTTGGAAGGGATCCTGAACACTGAAGCTTTCTTT
TRBJ1-2,TRBV6-5,NA,TRBD1,CASSYKPGQGIYGYTF,TGTGCCAGCAGTTACAAACCGGGACAGGGAATCTATGGCTACACCTTC
TRBJ2-1,TRBV4-1,NA,NA,CASSLAGGPNEQFF,TGCGCCAGCAGCCTAGCCGGGGGCCCCAATGAGCAGTTCTTC
TRBJ2-7,TRBV7-2,NA,NA,CASSVDLDRYGSYEQYF,TGTGCCAGCAGCGTAGACCTTGACAGGTACGGCTCCTACGAGCAGTACTTC
TRBJ1-4,TRBV9,NA,NA,CASSRAVNEKLFF,TGTGCCAGCAGTAGGGCTGTTAATGAAAAACTGTTTTTT
TRBJ1-1,TRBV27,NA,NA,CASSWVRNTEAFF,TGTGCCAGCAGTTGGGTAAGGAACACTGAAGCTTTCTTT
TRBJ2-2,TRBV7-3,NA,NA,CASSLGGPGDDGELFF,TGTGCCAGCAGCTTAGGGGGCCCAGGGGACGACGGGGAGCTGTTTTTT
TRBJ1-2,TRBV28,NA,NA,CASSLLGGFGYTF,TGTGCCAGCAGTCTCCTCGGAGGATTTGGCTACACCTTC
TRBJ2-5,TRBV9,NA,TRBD2,CASSVTTSVETQYF,TGTGCCAGCAGCGTAACGACTAGCGTCGAGACCCAGTACTTC
TRBJ1-3,TRBV19,NA,NA,CASSVDSGNTIYF,TGTGCCAGTAGTGTGGACTCTGGAAACACCATATATTTT
TRBJ2-3,TRBV7-3,NA,NA,CASSDQPSTDTQYF,TGTGCCAGCAGCGATCAGCCCAGCACAGATACGCAGTATTTT
TRBJ2-7,TRBV11-3,NA,NA,CATPTYSYEQYF,TGTGCTACACCGACCTACTCCTACGAGCAGTACTTC
TRBJ2-3,TRBV7-6,NA,NA,CASSLRGIRPDTQYF,TGTGCCAGCAGCTTACGAGGGATCAGACCAGATACGCAGTATTTT
TRBJ2-1,TRBV5-1,NA,TRBD2,CASSLSFAGGFDEQFF,TGCGCCAGCAGCTTGTCCTTTGCGGGGGGTTTTGATGAGCAGTTCTTC
TRBJ2-5,TRBV2,NA,NA,CASSESAETQYF,TGTGCCAGCAGTGAGTCAGCAGAGACCCAGTACTTC